This TCR beta chain was documented in a study of chemoradiotherapy in HPV16-positive cancers. Turning to the study itself: Candidate HPV-specific clones and shared TCR motifs came from a couple of HPV16-positive patients.

Points on this clone: The target antigen is unknown.

Study-level results: During treatment, candidate HPV-specific clones and E7-related motifs expanded in tumor. Functional assays defining HPV-specific T cells used only a couple of HPV16-positive patients.

Repeated repertoire sampling spanned the course of chemoradiotherapy. In germline, CDR1 is LGHNA, CDR2 YNFKEQ. This CDR3 is 15 amino acids long. V lost 2 bases to trimming and J lost 10 bases; unmatched junction nucleotides: 8. Produced via immunoSEQ multiplex PCR; TCRdb's table is partial and in-frame only. The repertoire includes under 20,000 clones, around 77% of them detected once, and roughly 1.4% sits in the top ten. The sample was collected from a patient who underwent chemoradiotherapy. The sequence derives from a human donor with HPV-associated anogenital cancer. The chain is built from TRBV4-2 and TRBJ1-6; 7 bases are shared with TRBD1. The CDR3 reads CASSQTAGGGSPLHF. DNA for the CDR3: TGTGCCAGCAGCCAAACGGCAGGGGGAGGATCACCCCTCCACTTT.